This T cell receptor beta chain was captured by sequencing in a study of identical twins. cDNA molecules carried unique molecular identifiers, and template switching added a universal primer site. TCRdb analysed the 5' RACE reads with MiXCR anew, one entry per CDR3 protein. The sample lists approximately 500,000 distinct CDR3 sequences; approximately 14% were seen once. Regarding this clonotype: Its specificity is not known.

Findings and caveats of the study: With beta out-of-frame sequences, excess sharing by twins was weaker.

These data also featured in a second study, about yellow fever vaccine responses in identical twins.

The receptor comes from a woman between 18 and 29 years old in good health. The sample was CD4+ T cells sorted from blood.

The chain's CDR3 is CASSRPGQGAVYEQYF. The CDR3 nucleotides read TGTGCCAGTAGTAGGCCGGGACAGGGGGCGGTCTACGAGCAGTACTTC. The rearrangement joins TRBV19 to TRBJ2-7; 12 nucleotides align to TRBD1. From germline, CDR1 is LNHDA and CDR2 SQIVND (reference sequence). J lost 3 bases, V lost 4 bases, and 7 bases had no gene match. CDR3 size: 16 residues.